These T cell receptor beta chains were read from a single sample in a study of cytomegalovirus exposure and HLA in healthy donors. Clones were read by immunoSEQ multiplex PCR, and TCRdb kept only the in-frame ones, dropping some. The profile shows 85,000 to 100,000 clones, roughly 80% of them singletons. Specimen: PBMCs. These receptor sequences come from a man in his forties in good health and CMV-seropositive. Both conserved end residues are part of each CDR3. A D gene is named only where the DNA matches it firmly. A row's size may be missing; if present it is once, few, many or a size class.

V gene	J gene	D gene	clone size	CDR3 DNA	CDR3 protein
TRBV4-1	TRBJ2-2	TRBD1	few	TGCGCCAGCAGCCAACGGACAGGGAACACCGGGGAGCTGTTTTTT	CASSQRTGNTGELFF
TRBV10-2	TRBJ2-1	NA	NA	TGCGCCAGCAGTGACTGGAGCTCCTACAATGAGCAGTTCTTC	CASSDWSSYNEQFF
TRBV19	TRBJ2-7	NA	NA	TGTGCCAGTAGAAGAGGAGGCGAGCAGTACTTC	CASRRGGEQYF
TRBV7-2	TRBJ2-5	TRBD1	NA	TGTGCCAGCAGCGCTCACAGGGGAGAGACCCAGTACTTC	CASSAHRGETQYF
TRBV5-1	TRBJ1-2	NA	NA	TGCGCCAGCAGCTTGGAAGGGGATTATGGCTACACCTTC	CASSLEGDYGYTF
TRBV10-3	TRBJ2-6	NA	NA	TGTGCCATCAGTGACTCGGGGGCCAACGTCCTGACTTTC	CAISDSGANVLTF
TRBV15	TRBJ2-7	TRBD1	NA	TGTGCCACCAGCAGACCCGGACAGGGAGACGAGCAGTACTTC	CATSRPGQGDEQYF
TRBV28	TRBJ2-7	TRBD2	few	TGTGCCAGCAGTTTTCTAGCGGGGGGTTCCTACGAGCAGTACTTC	CASSFLAGGSYEQYF
TRBV9	TRBJ1-1	NA	NA	TGTGCCAGCAGCGTAGTAGCGGGGGACACTGAAGCTTTCTTT	CASSVVAGDTEAFF
TRBV9	TRBJ2-7	NA	NA	TGTGCCAGCAGCGGAGGGGGGGACGAGCAGTACTTC	CASSGGGDEQYF
TRBV5-6	TRBJ1-1	NA	NA	TGTGCCAGCAGCTCGGGGACTCACTGGGGTACTGAAGCTTTCTTT	CASSSGTHWGTEAFF
TRBV27	TRBJ2-1	TRBD2	NA	TGTGCCAGCAGTCCCGTCGGGACTAGGGGTTCCAATGAGCAGTTCTTC	CASSPVGTRGSNEQFF
TRBV6-1	TRBJ1-1	NA	few	TGTGCCAGCAGTGAAGGTGCAGAGAACACTGAAGCTTTCTTT	CASSEGAENTEAFF
TRBV7-8	TRBJ2-5	NA	NA	TGTGCCAGCAGCACGAGCAGGGGAGCCTCCCAAGAGACCCAGTACTTC	CASSTSRGASQETQYF
TRBV2	TRBJ2-2	TRBD1	NA	TGTGCCAGCAGGAGGACAGGGACCGGGGAGCTGTTTTTT	CASRRTGTGELFF
TRBV9	TRBJ2-3	NA	NA	TGTGCCAGCAGCGAGGGGGGGCGGGGAAGCACAGATACGCAGTATTTT	CASSEGGRGSTDTQYF
TRBV6-5	TRBJ2-7	NA	NA	TGTGCCAGCACCTCCCCTGGGGCAGGGGTATACGAGCAGTACTTC	CASTSPGAGVYEQYF
TRBV10-1	TRBJ2-2	NA	NA	TGCGCCAGCGGGGGGGGGCCGGACACCGGGGAGCTGTTTTTT	CASGGGPDTGELFF
TRBV5-1	TRBJ1-5	NA	NA	TGCGCCAGCAGTCCCGTCGGGGGAAGCAATCAGCCCCAGCATTTT	CASSPVGGSNQPQHF
TRBV2	TRBJ2-2	NA	once	TGTGCCAGCAGTGGGGCACCATACGGGGAGCTGTTTTTT	CASSGAPYGELFF
TRBV13	TRBJ2-5	TRBD2	NA	TGTGCCAGCAGCCCCTGGACTAGCGGGAGGTCCGGAGAGACCCAGTACTTC	CASSPWTSGRSGETQYF
TRBV28	TRBJ2-7	TRBD1	NA	TGTGCCAGCAGTTTTGGGGACAGGGTGGGAGAGCAGTACTTC	CASSFGDRVGEQYF
TRBV29-1	TRBJ1-1	NA	NA	TGCAGCGTTGAGGGACAAACGAACACTGAAGCTTTCTTT	CSVEGQTNTEAFF
TRBV12-5	TRBJ1-1	TRBD1	NA	TGTGCTAGTGGTTTGGTCACACAGGGGGCAACTGAAGCTTTCTTT	CASGLVTQGATEAFF
TRBV28	TRBJ2-7	TRBD1	NA	TGTGCCAGCAGAACCAACAGGGGGTCCTACGAGCAGTACTTC	CASRTNRGSYEQYF
TRBV18	TRBJ2-7	NA	once	TGTGCCAGCTCCCAAAGACAGTACGAGCAGTACTTC	CASSQRQYEQYF
TRBV28	TRBJ2-7	TRBD2	few	TGTGCCAGCAGTTTGCTAGCGGGGGATTCCTACGAGCAGTACTTC	CASSLLAGDSYEQYF
TRBV7-9	TRBJ1-1	NA	NA	TGTGCCAGCAGCTTAATCAAGGGAGACACTGAAGCTTTCTTT	CASSLIKGDTEAFF
TRBV13	TRBJ2-2	TRBD2	once	TGTGCCAGCAGCTTATTGAAGGGACTAAGCGGGGGGGCCGCCGGGGAGCTGTTTTTT	CASSLLKGLSGGAAGELFF
TRBV18	TRBJ1-1	NA	NA	TGTGCCAGCTCACCTAGGGAGGGAGGGACTGAAGCTTTCTTT	CASSPREGGTEAFF
TRBV9	TRBJ2-5	TRBD1	NA	TGTGCCAGCAGCGCAGCAGGGGGCGCCGGTTTTGGGGAGACCCAGTACTTC	CASSAAGGAGFGETQYF
TRBV5-6	TRBJ2-5	TRBD2	NA	TGTGCCAGCAGCCGGAACCCGGCTAGCGGAGAAGAGACCCAGTACTTC	CASSRNPASGEETQYF